The text below deals with one T cell receptor (beta chain). The antigen it recognizes is unknown. No quality values exist for individual bases; no much larger clone is one base distant. The sample originates from a study of response to subunit inactivated influenza vaccine (dated by TCRdb to 2017 to 2018). Context from the whole study: The study used deep quantitative T cell receptor repertoire profiling to track responses to a trivalent subunit inactivated influenza vaccine.

CDR3 length: 16 amino acids, cysteine to phenylalanine. Only CDR3 DNA remains: 48 bases, in frame from the first base. At the junction V is shortened by 0 bases and J by 2 bases, with 14 bases in between. The germline V gene (reference sequence) provides CDR1 SGHKS and CDR2 YYEKEE. What the work shows at the level of the full study, not this receptor alone: The authors suggested that each seasonal influenza vaccination may recruit only a limited number of new T cells.

Receptors were amplified or captured by RT-PCR. Sequencing took place on an Illumina HiSeq 2500. The raw public data were reprocessed by TCRdb itself: fastp quality trimming at Q25, MiXCR clonotype calling, in-frame beta chains only. Identical CDR3 proteins give one entry, which carries the most common genes and DNA. The sample table lists over 650,000 distinct CDR3 sequences, less than 20% of them with a count of one. Around 9.9% of the sample rests with the top ten. Rearrangement joined TRBV5-5 to TRBJ1-1; no D gene call is confident. The sample here was PBMCs from blood, taken roughly 5 days after vaccination. This receptor was taken from a man aged 45 to 65 who received an inactivated influenza vaccine. Donor details come from another sample of the same person, matched by shared clones. The CDR3 here reads CASSLAGPRANTEAFF. The nucleotide sequence reads as follows: TGTGCCAGCAGCTTGGCCGGACCCCGGGCTAACACTGAAGCTTTCTTT.